Reported below is one TCR beta chain. The antigen it binds to is not known. The input lacks base qualities; no much larger clone sits a single base away. The data are from a study of cytomegalovirus exposure and HLA in healthy donors (dated 2017 in TCRdb). About the investigation overall: An earlier analysis of some 600 of the donors reported over 250 Gb of sequence data and approximately 120 million unique TCR beta sequences obtained from roughly 180 million T cells. A later analysis re-analyzed previously published TCR beta repertoires from hundreds of donors and added high-resolution HLA genotyping to study TCR occurrence patterns. Of the 300 to 450 genotyped donors, 81% fell in the genetic ancestry cluster associated with self-reported Caucasian donors. A later genetic analysis took genome-wide SNP genotypes for about three fifths of the 666 donors and used that subset as a discovery cohort. About 280 gigabases of sequencing data and approximately 84 million unique TCR sequences were included in an early release covering roughly 600 HLA-typed donors. An earlier analysis of 587 of the donors used high-throughput TCR beta sequencing to judge whether each TCR beta V gene segment behaved as functional or pseudogenic. Typing coverage differed by locus: A, B, C, DRB1 and DQB1 were typed in about 620-640 donors, DQA1 in 500 to 550, DPA1 in some 600, and DPB1 in approximately 450. Donor age, sex, ethnicity and CMV serostatus were collected together with the repertoire data. Both class I and class II loci were covered by HLA typing, at four-digit resolution. The aim of the study was to test whether cataloging public T cell receptors could identify signatures of past pathogen exposure. Across approximately 420 genotyped donors of the cohort, an average of about 240,000 unique TCR beta nucleotide sequences per donor were sequenced, and roughly 20% of those sequences were non-productive. Besides the first cohort of 666 subjects, a separate validation cohort made up of over 100 different subjects was used. The study combined high-throughput TCR immunosequencing, statistical association of individual TCRs with disease status, and machine learning to predict cytomegalovirus infection status. Five DR-DQ haplotypes were treated as single units for association and clustering because of strong linkage in the cohort. Rather than using new phenotypic data, the later analysis identified candidate immune exposures from TCR beta sequences and from how often those sequences occurred across donors. Every repertoire in the discovery cohort had been generated on one and the same sequencing platform. The study profiled the T cell repertoires of under 700 subjects by immunosequencing and related them to cytomegalovirus serostatus. What the research found in general, with its limitations: A later genetic analysis reported fewer N-insertions in productive TCRs among donors in an Asian-associated ancestry cluster than the roughly 690-donor mean. The earlier analysis of fewer than 750 of the donors excluded some 16 rarely observed V segments, including chromosome 9 orphons, because counts were too low. According to a later analysis, TCR association rates differed among HLA loci, with DRB1 alleles showing the most associated TCRs and HLA-C alleles showing the fewest. Several of the top co-occurrence clusters appeared to be linked to parvovirus B19, influenza, CMV and Epstein-Barr virus, according to a later analysis. In the study, 150 to 200 TCR beta chains were listed as associated with cytomegalovirus. Across donors, most TCR sequences were observed very rarely, whereas some public TCRs were present in many individuals. A further reported finding was that TCR beta sequences accurately predicted the HLA-A and HLA-B alleles for most subjects in the first cohort. Strong co-occurrence of HLA alleles, especially DR and DQ, made assigning TCR associations to individual alleles difficult. The classifier was reported to diagnose cytomegalovirus status with high specificity and sensitivity in both the original and validation cohorts. Roughly uniform sequencing depth across donors was assumed in presence/absence analyses, although this assumption may not hold. In vitro tests confirmed that a few of the cytomegalovirus-associated TCR beta chains recognize cytomegalovirus antigens. The sequencing pipeline was judged likely to have produced a cluster of highly shared sequence variants as a technical artifact. For the cohort, immune exposure information was limited to CMV serostatus. In this cohort, only TCR beta chains were sequenced, and detectable features were limited by the absence of alpha or paired-chain data. A later genetic analysis associated a missense DCLRE1C variant with V-gene and J-gene trimming of TCR beta chains, and an independent cohort replicated the association. A later analysis found that most CMV-associated TCR beta chains appeared HLA-restricted, with HLA associations seemingly driven largely by CMV exposure. A later analysis found that HLA-associated TCR beta chains were more clonally expanded and had lower generation probabilities than equally common non-associated chains. At a false discovery rate of 0.05, a later analysis linked under 20,000 TCR beta sequences to specific HLA alleles. Linkage disequilibrium might explain the correlated functional status among segregating V segments, but an unknown experimental factor could not be excluded. According to the authors, the approach could potentially be generalized to other disease states and immunological phenotypes. An earlier analysis of approximately 590 of the donors showed that most TCR beta V segments appeared in productive rearrangements either about 87% or about 30% of the time, which broadly matched IMGT annotations. Because HLA typing was unavailable for some donors at each locus, only the typed subset was used in association tests.

Library generation was performed with the immunoSEQ multiplex PCR assay. A mixture of 60 forward primers for TCR Vbeta segments and 13 reverse primers for TCR Jbeta segments was used in the multiplex PCR. Amplification of the CDR3 region of rearranged TCR beta genes was performed with a multiplex PCR assay on genomic DNA. Amplified TCR beta libraries were sequenced as 87-base-pair reads on the Illumina HiSeq System. Turning to the authors' computational methods: Across the 670 or so repertoires, a later analysis counted 60 million to 90 million unique TCR beta chains, roughly 11 million of which were shared by at least two donors. Raw reads were error-corrected and collapsed into unique sequences by a nearest-neighbor algorithm in which closely related sequences were merged to remove PCR and sequencing errors. V, D and J gene segments were assigned by aligning CDR3 sequences to IMGT reference sequences. For a sequence to be retained, a match of at least six nucleotides was required to both a V gene segment and a J gene segment. A rearrangement counted as productive if the CDR3 had no stop codons and remained in frame with V and J, and every other rearrangement counted as non-productive. CDR3 was defined by IMGT convention, running from the second conserved V-encoded cysteine to the conserved J-encoded phenylalanine. The earlier analysis of 450 to 750 of the donors excluded any sequence lacking an unambiguous match to a single V gene segment. An earlier analysis of several hundred of the donors classified V segments as functional when productive rearrangements were above 56.7% and as segregating when the standard deviation between donors was above 5%. A statistical classification framework was built for diagnosing cytomegalovirus status from the catalog of TCR beta chain sequences. V and J gene assignment, in a later analysis, came from comparing TCR nucleotide sequences with IMGT/GENE-DB human TR gene sequences. The TCRdist pipeline was used in a later analysis to assign CDR3 sequences and most-parsimonious VDJ recombination scenarios. In a later analysis, each TCR beta chain was defined by its CDR3 amino acid sequence together with its V-gene family, and reads lacking a unique V-gene family were excluded. In a later analysis, 450 to 600 highly shared, low-generation-probability nucleotide sequences were removed to address suspected cross-contamination and a sequencing artifact. For each public chain, a later analysis derived a clonal expansion index from normalized ranks of inferred template counts within each repertoire. A later analysis computed generation probabilities with a VDJ recombination model fitted to out-of-frame rearrangements, and checked the results against IGoR. In a later analysis, hypergeometric tests were used to score TCR-TCR, TCR-HLA and TCR-CMV co-occurrence, with a repertoire-size bias correction applied to TCR pairs. False discovery rates were estimated in a later analysis by permuting HLA or CMV assignments 20 times. In a later analysis, co-occurring TCRs were grouped with DBSCAN, and TCRdist sequence similarity was added when clustering was performed within HLA-allele-positive subsets. Repertoires with fewer than 30,000 or more than 120,000 public chains were left out of co-occurrence clustering, as were four to six repertoires with anomalous nucleotide sharing. TCRdb limited this immuneACCESS table to in-frame rearrangements with V and J called. A share of clones is missing; checked studies link under half to unresolved V genes, and the rest is unexplained. From that table come the V and J calls and clone size; the DNA was used to work out D and trimming. The table for this sample lists roughly 150,000 clones; roughly 80% of them were counted only once. The ten largest clones take up 2.2% of the sample.

The cohort comprised 550 to 700 healthy bone marrow donors. Cohort members were all nominally healthy when sampled, although unrecorded immune exposures were likely present. The donor tested CMV seropositive, placing the donor among the roughly 300 seropositive members of the cohort. A peripheral blood sample was provided by each donor, and peripheral blood mononuclear cells were used for TCR beta sequencing. The Qiagen DNeasy Blood Extraction Kit was used to extract genomic DNA from the blood cell samples. The source is a man aged 45-60 years in good health and CMV-seropositive. Sequencing used PBMCs.

The DNA reads TGTGCCAGCAGTGAAGACAGGGATAGCAATCAGCCCCAGCATTTT. This encodes CASSEDRDSNQPQHF. This chain is built from TRBV2 and TRBJ1-5, and TRBD1 may be the D gene, going by 6 matching bases. CDR1 and CDR2, looked up from the germline V gene, are SNHLY and FYNNEI. The CDR3 contains 15 residues, cysteine and phenylalanine counted. Just the 45-base CDR3 DNA is kept, in frame starting at base 1. The germline ends are 7 bases apart after V is trimmed by 1 base and J by 0 bases.